This T cell receptor (beta chain) is from a study of blood T cell repertoires in COVID-19. Overall study context: Both acute and convalescent COVID-19 samples were obtained from the United States, Italy and Spain. T cells, B-cell-depleted T cells, or PBMCs supplied cDNA or gDNA.

The repertoire was sequenced with immunoSEQ multiplex PCR; TCRdb's copy has only in-frame clones and lacks some. The table includes 150,000 to 200,000 clones, 80% to 95% detected once. The V segment lost 1 base and the J segment 4 bases; nucleotides outside the gene matches: 1. Germline loops: CDR1 MGHRA, CDR2 YSYEKL. This CDR3 comprises 14 residues. The receptor was derived from a woman in her fifties or sixties with COVID-19, enrolled during active disease. The source material was peripheral blood. The genes are TRBV4-1 and TRBJ1-5, with 7 nucleotides matching TRBD1. In DNA form, the CDR3 reads TGCGCCAGCAGCCAAGGGGACAGAAATCAGCCCCAGCATTTT. Residues: CASSQGDRNQPQHF.